The rows below give T cell receptor beta chains drawn from one sample of a study of response to subunit inactivated influenza vaccine. TCRdb analysed the RT-PCR reads with MiXCR anew, one entry per CDR3 protein. The profile shows 590,000 or so distinct CDR3 sequences, about 14% of them singletons. The specimen comprised PBMCs from blood, sampled less than 15 days before vaccination. Receptor source: a man over 45 who received an inactivated influenza vaccine. Both conserved end residues are part of each CDR3. A D gene is named only where the DNA matches it firmly. Size values are once, few and many counts, or a class for expanded clones, and some rows have none.

CDR3 DNA: TGTGCCAGCAGCTTAATTAACTACGAGCAGTACTTC
CDR3 protein: CASSLINYEQYF
clone size: many
V gene: TRBV5-6
D gene: -
J gene: TRBJ2-7

CDR3 DNA: TGTGCCAGCAGTTATCCGACAGGGGTTATTTATGGCTACACCTTC
CDR3 protein: CASSYPTGVIYGYTF
clone size: -
V gene: TRBV6-2/TRBV6-3
D gene: TRBD1
J gene: TRBJ1-2

CDR3 DNA: TGCGCCAGCAGCTTGGTTGGATTGACCTACGAGCAGTACTTC
CDR3 protein: CASSLVGLTYEQYF
clone size: -
V gene: TRBV5-1
D gene: -
J gene: TRBJ2-7

CDR3 DNA: TGCAGCGTTAGGGTGGGGAATGAAAAACTGTTTTTT
CDR3 protein: CSVRVGNEKLFF
clone size: few
V gene: TRBV20-1
D gene: -
J gene: TRBJ1-4

CDR3 DNA: TGTGCCAGCAGTGAGCTGGGCAGGGGATGGGAGCAGTACTTC
CDR3 protein: CASSELGRGWEQYF
clone size: -
V gene: TRBV6-1
D gene: -
J gene: TRBJ2-7

CDR3 DNA: TGTGCCAGCAGCTACATCATTGGGGGTCGGAGAGGCAATCAGCCCCAGCATTTT
CDR3 protein: CASSYIIGGRRGNQPQHF
clone size: -
V gene: TRBV6-2/TRBV6-3
D gene: -
J gene: TRBJ1-5

CDR3 DNA: TGTGCCAGCATAGGTCCAGAGACCCAGTACTTC
CDR3 protein: CASIGPETQYF
clone size: -
V gene: TRBV2
D gene: -
J gene: TRBJ2-5

CDR3 DNA: TGCGCCAGCAGCCAAGACACTTTCTCCTACGAGCAGTACTTC
CDR3 protein: CASSQDTFSYEQYF
clone size: many
V gene: TRBV4-3
D gene: -
J gene: TRBJ2-7

CDR3 DNA: TGTGCCAGCAGCCCCCTCCCGGGGAAAGAGGACGAGCAGTACTTC
CDR3 protein: CASSPLPGKEDEQYF
clone size: -
V gene: TRBV5-5
D gene: -
J gene: TRBJ2-7

CDR3 DNA: TGTGCCACGCGAGGGGGCTCCTACAATGAGCAGTTCTTC
CDR3 protein: CATRGGSYNEQFF
clone size: -
V gene: TRBV10-3
D gene: -
J gene: TRBJ2-1

CDR3 DNA: TGTGCCAGCAGCCAACCTCCCCCTCCGGAGCAGTTCTTC
CDR3 protein: CASSQPPPPEQFF
clone size: many
V gene: TRBV3-1
D gene: -
J gene: TRBJ2-1

CDR3 DNA: TGTGCCAGCACCTTGAGGGGTACCACTGAAGCTTTCTTT
CDR3 protein: CASTLRGTTEAFF
clone size: -
V gene: TRBV12-3/TRBV12-4
D gene: -
J gene: TRBJ1-1

CDR3 DNA: TGTGCCAGCAGTGATTATGGACTGAACACTGAAGCTTTCTTT
CDR3 protein: CASSDYGLNTEAFF
clone size: -
V gene: TRBV2
D gene: -
J gene: TRBJ1-1

CDR3 DNA: TGTGCCAGCAGTCTTAGGGGACAGGCAGAGACCCAGTACTTC
CDR3 protein: CASSLRGQAETQYF
clone size: few
V gene: TRBV7-3
D gene: TRBD1
J gene: TRBJ2-5

CDR3 DNA: TGTGCCAGCAGTAGTAACAGGGATGGGGATGAGCAGTTCTTC
CDR3 protein: CASSSNRDGDEQFF
clone size: few
V gene: TRBV2
D gene: -
J gene: TRBJ2-1

CDR3 DNA: TGTGCCAGCAGCCCTCCAGAGGTCGGCTACACCTTC
CDR3 protein: CASSPPEVGYTF
clone size: few
V gene: TRBV9
D gene: -
J gene: TRBJ1-2

CDR3 DNA: TGTGCCAGCAGCTTAGCCCCGGTCAGCTACGAGCAGTACTTC
CDR3 protein: CASSLAPVSYEQYF
clone size: -
V gene: TRBV11-2
D gene: -
J gene: TRBJ2-7